These T cell receptor beta chains were read from a single sample in a study of blood T cell repertoires in COVID-19. The assay was immunoSEQ multiplex PCR, and TCRdb's table has in-frame clones only and misses some. This sample has roughly 52,000 clones; around 83% occur once, and the top ten carry about 5.2%. Material for sequencing was peripheral blood. Receptors originate from a human donor in a cohort sampled during active COVID-19. The CDR3 runs from the conserved cysteine through the conserved F or W. The D gene is left open where the match is weak. Clone sizes are given selectively: once, few, many, or a class where the clone is expanded.

length | J | size | D | V | DNA | CDR3
15 | TRBJ1-3 | NA | NA | TRBV30 | TGTGCCTGGAGTGTACGAACAGGGTACAGCAACACCATATATTTT | CAWSVRTGYSNTIYF
13 | TRBJ1-6 | once | TRBD1 | TRBV5-1 | TGCGCCAGCAGAGGGACAGGGGATTCACCCCTCCACTTT | CASRGTGDSPLHF
17 | TRBJ2-4 | once | TRBD2 | TRBV6-1 | TGTGCCAGCAGTGAAGGGGGAGGGAGTGGAAGAAAAAACATTCAGTACTTC | CASSEGGGSGRKNIQYF
13 | TRBJ1-2 | NA | NA | TRBV6-6 | TGTGCCAGCAGTTACGGGGAGACCTATGGCTACACCTTC | CASSYGETYGYTF
17 | TRBJ2-1 | NA | TRBD1 | TRBV7-8 | TGTGCCAGCAGCTTAGGGGGGCGAGGGGGCGGCTACAATGAGCAGTTCTTC | CASSLGGRGGGYNEQFF
13 | TRBJ1-2 | NA | NA | TRBV6-5 | TGTGCCAGCAGAAGACAGTTCATGAGGGGCTACACCTTC | CASRRQFMRGYTF
13 | TRBJ1-2 | NA | TRBD1 | TRBV4-1 | TGCGCCAGCAGCCAACGGACAGGGGTTGGCTACACCTTC | CASSQRTGVGYTF
12 | TRBJ1-6 | NA | NA | TRBV19 | TGTGCCAGTAGCCACAGGAATTCACCCCTCCACTTT | CASSHRNSPLHF
16 | TRBJ1-1 | few | NA | TRBV7-3 | TGTGCCAGCAGCCAAAACACCGGGACACAAAACACTGAAGCTTTCTTT | CASSQNTGTQNTEAFF
17 | TRBJ2-6 | NA | NA | TRBV5-4 | TGTGCCAGCAGCGTGCAGGGGATGGGCTCTGGGGCCAACGTCCTGACTTTC | CASSVQGMGSGANVLTF
10 | TRBJ1-3 | NA | NA | TRBV21-1 | TGTGCCAGCACCCCCGGGACTGAGGATTTT | CASTPGTEDF
15 | TRBJ2-2 | NA | TRBD2 | TRBV5-1 | TGCGCCAGCAGCTTTACGGGGGGGAACACCGGGGAGCTGTTTTTT | CASSFTGGNTGELFF
15 | TRBJ2-7 | NA | TRBD1 | TRBV6-5 | TGTGCCAGCAGCCAACCGGGACAGGGGTCCTACGAGCAGTACTTC | CASSQPGQGSYEQYF